These 4 T cell receptor beta chains share one sample of origin, sequenced in a study of CD8+CD57+ T cells in acquired aplastic anemia. Template material for TCR beta VDJ and CDR3 profiling consisted of genomic DNA. TCRdb re-derived calls from the reads in MiXCR, one entry per CDR3 protein. The sample has roughly 150,000 distinct CDR3 sequences, around 47% seen once; the top ten hold 2.5% to 4%. CD8+CD57+ cell expansion, shown by flow cytometry, had occurred in the patients selected for sequencing. Source material: sorted CD4+, CD8+, or CD8+CD57+ T cells (not recorded which) from PBMCs. These receptors originate from a human donor with aplastic anemia.

This clonotype occurred many times. The chain couples TRBV5-1 to TRBJ2-3, with D perhaps being TRBD1 or TRBD2 (7 bases each). This CDR3 comprises 13 residues. Germline V CDR1 and CDR2: SGHRS, YFSETQ. V lost 5 bases, J lost 5 bases, and 12 bases lay in between. CDR3 in DNA: TGCGCCAGCAGTTCCAGGGGGGGAGATACGCAGTATTTT. Its protein product is CASSSRGGDTQYF.

This chain uses TRBV19 with TRBJ1-5, with 12 bases matching TRBD1. The CDR3 spans 13 residues. Per the germline V gene, CDR1 is LNHDA and CDR2 is SQIVND (reference sequence). The CDR3 DNA reads as TGTGCTGCGGGACAGGGGGCTGAGCAGCCCCAGCATTTT. It specifies CAAGQGAEQPQHF.

For this clonotype: One junction end does not reproduce the germline sequence, and a read error may be involved. This sequence joins TRBV7-7 and TRBJ2-7; D is perhaps TRBD2 (5 bases). The CDR3 is 13 amino acids. From germline, CDR1 is SSHAT and CDR2 FNYEAQ (reference sequence). The CDR3 DNA sequence: TGTGCTAGCAGCTCAGTTCCGGGGAACGAGCAGTACTTC. Encoded protein: CASSSVPGNEQYF.

In the case of this clonotype: A much larger clone lies a single base off, so this may be a read error. The chain is built from TRBV20-1 and TRBJ2-1; D is possibly TRBD2 (5 bases). Per the germline V gene, CDR1 is DFQATT and CDR2 is SNEGSKA (reference sequence). The CDR3 runs to 14 residues. The CDR3 here is CSARRTDSYNEQLF. The CDR3 DNA reads TGCAGTGCTAGAAGGACGGACTCATACAATGAGCAGCTCTTC.